The 10 T cell receptor beta chains presented below share a single source sample, sequenced in a study of blood T cell repertoires in COVID-19. Libraries were prepared by immunoSEQ multiplex PCR; TCRdb keeps only in-frame clonotypes and omits some of them. Here the sample spans approximately 90,000 clones, about 88% being singletons. The specimen was peripheral blood. The source of these receptors is a man aged 45-65 years with acute or convalescent COVID-19.

J is TRBJ1-1 and V is TRBV29-1; a weak D match, TRBD1 (5 bases). Germline V lookup: CDR1 SQVTM, CDR2 ANQGSEA. V was clipped by 7 bases and J by 3 bases, with 15 bases between them. The CDR3 has 13 residues. CDR3 DNA: TGCAGCGCCTCCGGGACGGGGGACACTGAAGCTTTCTTT. Its translation is CSASGTGDTEAFF.

The V call is TRBV5-1, the J call TRBJ1-1; 8 nucleotides agree with TRBD1. CDR3 size: 15 residues. The junction had 7 bases not matched to a gene; V was cut back by 4 bases and J by 2 bases. Germline-derived CDR1 and CDR2 are SGHRS and YFSETQ. CDR3 residues: CASSGGQAINTEAFF. The CDR3 nucleotides read TGCGCCAGCAGCGGGGGACAGGCGATTAACACTGAAGCTTTCTTT.

The genes are TRBV2 and TRBJ1-2, with 7 nucleotides matching TRBD1. The junction had 10 bases not matched to a gene; V was cut back by 6 bases and J by 0 bases. Germline V CDR1 and CDR2: SNHLY, FYNNEI. CDR3 size: 16 residues. The CDR3 is CASSRRQGPPNYGYTF. The CDR3 DNA follows: TGTGCCAGCAGCCGAAGACAGGGTCCCCCTAACTATGGCTACACCTTC. The whole variable domain, filled in from reference TRBV2 and TRBJ1-2, reads EPEVTQTPSHQVTQMGQEVILRCVPISNHLYFYWYRQILGQKVEFLVSFYNNEISEKSEIFDDQFSVERPDGSNFTLKIRSTKLEDSAMYFCASSRRQGPPNYGYTFGSGTRLTVV.

The chain carries TRBV3-1 (or the pseudogene TRBV3-2) and TRBJ2-2; D might be TRBD2 (5 bases). Germline values: CDR1 LGHDT, CDR2 YNNKEL (reference sequence). Deletions cut 0 bases from V and 5 bases from J, with 13 bases between. The CDR3 spans 16 residues. The CDR3 sequence is CASSQESGRWTGELFF. Written as DNA, the CDR3 is TGTGCCAGCAGCCAAGAAAGCGGCAGGTGGACCGGGGAGCTGTTTTTT.

V gene TRBV2 combines with J gene TRBJ2-2; D unclear. This CDR3 region has 14 residues. V gave up 4 bases and J gave up 4 bases, with 10 bases separating them. Looked up from germline, CDR1 is SNHLY and CDR2 is FYNNEI. In nucleotides, the CDR3 is TGTGCCAGCAGTGGTTTCGAGATCACCGGGGAGCTGTTTTTT. It encodes CASSGFEITGELFF.

This chain uses TRBV7-2 with TRBJ1-2; D unclear. There are 13 residues in the CDR3. Per germline, CDR1 SGHTA and CDR2 FQGNSA. V dropped 1 base and J dropped 4 bases, with 7 bases sitting between them. CDR3 sequence (DNA): TGTGCCAGCAGCTTAGTGGCTCGCTATGGCTACACCTTC. The encoded protein is CASSLVARYGYTF.

The chain links TRBV5-4 to TRBJ1-3; D is perhaps TRBD1 (6 bases). Trimming left V 4 bases short and J 0 bases short, with 14 bases between. This CDR3 has 16 amino acids. Germline CDR1 is SGHNT and CDR2 is YYREEE (reference sequence). CDR3 residues: CASSQRTVSSGNTIYF. The CDR3 DNA sequence: TGTGCCAGCAGCCAGAGGACAGTCAGCTCTGGAAACACCATATATTTT.

This chain joins TRBV5-5 and TRBJ1-2; perhaps TRBD1 as D (5 bases). The CDR3 length is 14 residues. Looked up from germline, CDR1 is SGHKS and CDR2 is YYEKEE (reference sequence). The ends were cut back, 0 bases at V and 4 bases at J, with 10 bases in the middle. The chain's CDR3 is CASSLAFGGYGYTF. The CDR3 DNA is TGTGCCAGCAGCTTGGCCTTCGGGGGCTATGGCTACACCTTC.

The V call is TRBV11-3, the J call TRBJ2-1, with D hard to call. Per the germline V gene, CDR1 is SGHNT and CDR2 is YENEEA. With 2 bases removed from V and 0 bases from J, the gap between germline ends came to 8 bases. This CDR3 is 15 amino acids long. This chain's CDR3 is CASSLSGSSYNEQFF. In DNA, the CDR3 is TGTGCCAGCAGCTTAAGTGGCAGCTCCTACAATGAGCAGTTCTTC.

This chain links TRBV7-9 with TRBJ2-3, with 11 bases fitting TRBD2. Germline V gives CDR1 SEHNR, CDR2 FQNEAQ (reference sequence). The V and J ends lost 5 bases and 2 bases, in that order; junction bases with no gene match: 3. The CDR3 is 15 residues long. The CDR3 spells CASSLTSGDTDTQYF. Here the CDR3 DNA reads TGTGCCAGCAGCCTGACTAGCGGGGACACAGATACGCAGTATTTT.